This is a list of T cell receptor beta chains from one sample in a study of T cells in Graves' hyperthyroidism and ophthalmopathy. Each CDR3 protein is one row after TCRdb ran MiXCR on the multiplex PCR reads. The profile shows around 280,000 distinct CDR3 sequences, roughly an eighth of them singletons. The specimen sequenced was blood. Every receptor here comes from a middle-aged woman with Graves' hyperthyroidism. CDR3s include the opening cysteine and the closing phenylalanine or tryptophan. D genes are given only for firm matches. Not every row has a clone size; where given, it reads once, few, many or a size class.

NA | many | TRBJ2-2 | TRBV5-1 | CASSLAGTNTGELFF | TGCGCCAGCAGCTTGGCCGGGACTAACACCGGGGAGCTGTTTTTT
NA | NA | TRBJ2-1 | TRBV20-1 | CSAGASLSYNEQFF | TGCAGTGCCGGGGCGAGTCTCTCCTACAATGAGCAGTTCTTC
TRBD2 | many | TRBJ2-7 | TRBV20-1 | CSAWTSGSYEQYF | TGCAGTGCTTGGACTAGCGGGAGTTACGAGCAGTACTTC
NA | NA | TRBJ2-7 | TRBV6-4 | CASKGIRRPRDSYEQYF | TGTGCCAGCAAGGGGATTAGGAGGCCGAGGGACTCCTACGAGCAGTACTTC
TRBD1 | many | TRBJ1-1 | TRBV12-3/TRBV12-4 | CASSPSGQGVSFF | TGTGCCAGCAGTCCCTCGGGACAGGGAGTTTCTTTCTTT
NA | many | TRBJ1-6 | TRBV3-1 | CASRRTPNSPLHF | TGTGCCAGCAGAAGGACTCCAAATTCACCCCTCCACTTT
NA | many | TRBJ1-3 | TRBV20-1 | CSARDETLEREYF | TGCAGTGCTAGAGATGAAACCCTAGAGAGAGAATATTTT
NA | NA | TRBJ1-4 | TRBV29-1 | CSAAYRVGEKLFF | TGCAGCGCGGCGTACAGGGTGGGTGAAAAACTGTTTTTT
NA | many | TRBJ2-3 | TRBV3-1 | CASSHESDVFSDTQYF | TGTGCCAGCAGCCATGAGAGCGATGTCTTCTCAGATACGCAGTATTTT
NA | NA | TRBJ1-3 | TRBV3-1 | CASSQGPRNTIYF | TGTGCCAGCAGCCAAGGTCCTCGAAACACCATATATTTT
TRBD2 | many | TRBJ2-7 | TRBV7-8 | CASSPRTSGGYEQYF | TGTGCCAGCAGCCCCCGGACTAGCGGAGGTTACGAGCAGTACTTC
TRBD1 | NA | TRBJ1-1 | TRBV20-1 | CSARITGVNTEAFF | TGCAGTGCTAGGATCACAGGGGTAAACACTGAAGCTTTCTTT
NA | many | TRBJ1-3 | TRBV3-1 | CASSQDWSSGNTIYF | TGTGCCAGCAGCCAAGATTGGTCATCTGGAAACACCATATATTTT
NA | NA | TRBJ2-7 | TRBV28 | CPSSQLFSYEQYF | TGCCCCAGCAGTCAACTGTTCTCCTACGAGCAGTACTTC
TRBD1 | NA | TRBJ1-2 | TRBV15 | CATSPGQVFGYTF | TGTGCCACCAGCCCGGGACAGGTCTTTGGCTACACCTTC
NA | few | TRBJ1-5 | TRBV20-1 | CSAALTGRWQPQHF | TGCAGTGCCGCGCTTACAGGGCGGTGGCAGCCCCAGCATTTT
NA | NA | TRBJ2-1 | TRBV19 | CASSMGAGTDNEQFF | TGTGCCAGTAGTATGGGGGCCGGGACCGACAATGAGCAGTTCTTC
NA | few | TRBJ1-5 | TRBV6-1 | CAPLYIQGGNQPQHF | TGTGCCCCGCTCTACATACAGGGAGGCAATCAGCCCCAGCATTTT
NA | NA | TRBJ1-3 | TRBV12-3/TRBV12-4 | CATKGSRSGNTIYF | TGTGCCACCAAGGGAAGCCGGTCTGGAAACACCATATATTTT
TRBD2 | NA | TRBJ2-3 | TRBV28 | CASSLPSGRRNTQYF | TGTGCCAGCAGTTTGCCTAGCGGGAGGCGAAATACGCAGTATTTT
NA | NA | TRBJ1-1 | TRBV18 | CASSQTIARTEGAFF | TGTGCCAGCTCACAAACAATCGCGAGGACAGAAGGGGCTTTCTTT
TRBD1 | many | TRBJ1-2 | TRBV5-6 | CASSTGQGKGPRSGYTF | TGTGCCAGCAGCACAGGACAGGGAAAAGGTCCACGGTCTGGCTACACCTTC
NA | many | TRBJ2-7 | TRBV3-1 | CASSQVGHYEQYF | TGTGCCAGCAGCCAAGTTGGACACTACGAGCAGTACTTC
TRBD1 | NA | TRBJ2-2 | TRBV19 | CASRIRQGANTGELFF | TGTGCCAGTAGGATTCGACAGGGTGCGAACACCGGGGAGCTGTTTTTT
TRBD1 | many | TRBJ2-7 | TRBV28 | CASSSRDSKASYEQYF | TGTGCCAGCAGTTCCCGGGACAGTAAAGCCTCCTACGAGCAGTACTTC
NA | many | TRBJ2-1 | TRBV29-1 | CSVDLYHSGGTVTTEQFF | TGCAGCGTGGACCTATATCACTCAGGGGGGACAGTAACTACTGAGCAGTTCTTC
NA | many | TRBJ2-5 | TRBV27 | CASSFGDSETQYF | TGTGCCAGCAGTTTCGGGGATTCAGAGACCCAGTACTTC
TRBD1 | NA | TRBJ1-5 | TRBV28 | CASKLTGLFQPQHF | TGTGCCAGCAAACTGACAGGGTTGTTTCAGCCCCAGCATTTT
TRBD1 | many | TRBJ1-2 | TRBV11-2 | CASSLYQTGGYTF | TGTGCCAGCAGTTTGTATCAGACAGGGGGCTACACCTTC
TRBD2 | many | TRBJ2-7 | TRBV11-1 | CASSLFSGRANEQYF | TGTGCCAGCAGCTTATTTAGCGGGAGGGCCAACGAGCAGTACTTC
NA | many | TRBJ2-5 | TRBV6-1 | CASSVTVRETQYF | TGTGCCAGCAGTGTAACAGTAAGAGAGACCCAGTACTTC
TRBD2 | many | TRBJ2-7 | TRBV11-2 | CASSFRTSGSRSYEQYF | TGTGCCAGCAGCTTCCGGACTAGCGGGAGTCGGTCCTACGAGCAGTACTTC
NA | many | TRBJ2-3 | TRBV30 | CAWSEGSTDTQYF | TGTGCCTGGAGCGAGGGGAGCACAGATACGCAGTATTTT
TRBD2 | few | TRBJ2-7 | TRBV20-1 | CSARDRSGTVYEQYF | TGCAGTGCTAGAGACCGTAGCGGGACCGTCTACGAGCAGTACTTC
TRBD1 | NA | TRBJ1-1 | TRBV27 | CASSFQGAPPPDLEAFF | TGTGCCAGCTCATTTCAGGGGGCGCCTCCGCCCGATCTTGAAGCTTTCTTT
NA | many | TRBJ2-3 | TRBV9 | CASSVEVGISDTQYF | TGTGCCAGCAGCGTAGAGGTCGGGATCTCAGATACGCAGTATTTT
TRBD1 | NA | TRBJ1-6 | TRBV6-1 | CASSETDRVNSPLHF | TGTGCCAGCAGTGAAACGGACAGGGTTAATTCACCCCTCCACTTT
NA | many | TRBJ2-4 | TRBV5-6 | CASSLRGPQTKNIQYF | TGTGCCAGCAGCTTGAGGGGACCTCAAACCAAAAACATTCAGTACTTC
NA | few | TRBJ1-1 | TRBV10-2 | CASSEIRASEAFF | TGCGCCAGCAGCGAGATCCGGGCAAGTGAAGCTTTCTTT
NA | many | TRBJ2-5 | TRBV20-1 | CSATLGGGAGETQYF | TGCAGTGCCACTCTAGGGGGGGGCGCGGGAGAGACCCAGTACTTC
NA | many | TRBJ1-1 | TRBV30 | CAWRGAGAEAFF | TGTGCCTGGAGAGGGGCGGGCGCTGAAGCTTTCTTT
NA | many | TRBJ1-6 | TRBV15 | CATSRGGTGAPNSPLHF | TGTGCCACCAGCAGAGGTGGAACAGGTGCACCTAATTCACCCCTCCACTTT
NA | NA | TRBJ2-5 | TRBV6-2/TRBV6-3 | CASSYRGGGRETQYF | TGTGCCAGCAGTTACCGGGGTGGGGGAAGAGAGACCCAGTACTTC
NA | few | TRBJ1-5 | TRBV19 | CASRNQETSNQPQHF | TGTGCCAGTAGAAACCAGGAGACAAGCAATCAGCCCCAGCATTTT
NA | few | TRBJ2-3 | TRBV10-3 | CAITRDITDTQYF | TGTGCCATCACCCGGGACATCACAGATACGCAGTATTTT
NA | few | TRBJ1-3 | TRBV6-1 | CASSEDGTSGNTIYF | TGTGCCAGCAGTGAGGACGGAACCTCTGGAAACACCATATATTTT
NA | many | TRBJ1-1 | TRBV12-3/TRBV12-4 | CASSWGGMNTEAFF | TGTGCCAGCAGTTGGGGGGGGATGAACACTGAAGCTTTCTTT
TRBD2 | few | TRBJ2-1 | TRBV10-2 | CASTGAGLTYNEQFF | TGCGCCAGCACGGGAGCGGGACTAACCTACAATGAGCAGTTCTTC
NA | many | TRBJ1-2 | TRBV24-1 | CATSDTTGYGYTF | TGTGCCACCAGTGATACAACAGGTTATGGCTACACCTTC
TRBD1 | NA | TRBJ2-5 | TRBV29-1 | CSVDLRTGPPETQYF | TGCAGCGTTGATTTGAGGACAGGGCCCCCCGAGACCCAGTACTTC
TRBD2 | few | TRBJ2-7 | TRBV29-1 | CSVEEGTSGSNEQYF | TGCAGCGTTGAAGAGGGGACTAGCGGGAGTAACGAGCAGTACTTC
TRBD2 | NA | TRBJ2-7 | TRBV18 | CASSIRLAGGYEQYF | TGTGCCAGCTCAATTAGACTAGCGGGAGGCTACGAGCAGTACTTC
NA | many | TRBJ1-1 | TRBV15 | CATGKVLNTEAFF | TGTGCCACCGGGAAGGTCCTGAACACTGAAGCTTTCTTT
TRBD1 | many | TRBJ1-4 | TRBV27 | CASSPVDRAEKLFF | TGTGCCAGCAGTCCCGTGGACAGGGCTGAAAAACTGTTTTTT
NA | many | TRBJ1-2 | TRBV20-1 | CSAIQGSNYGYTF | TGCAGTGCTATCCAGGGATCTAACTATGGCTACACCTTC
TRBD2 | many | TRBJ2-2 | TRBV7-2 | CASSPSGTRNTGELFF | TGTGCCAGCAGCCCCTCCGGGACTAGAAACACCGGGGAGCTGTTTTTT
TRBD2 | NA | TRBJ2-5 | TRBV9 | CASSSSGTSGETQYF | TGTGCCAGCAGTTCGTCCGGGACTAGTGGAGAGACCCAGTACTTC
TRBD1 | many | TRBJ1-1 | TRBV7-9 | CASSSGTGRGDTEAFF | TGTGCCAGCAGCTCAGGGACAGGGAGGGGGGACACTGAAGCTTTCTTT